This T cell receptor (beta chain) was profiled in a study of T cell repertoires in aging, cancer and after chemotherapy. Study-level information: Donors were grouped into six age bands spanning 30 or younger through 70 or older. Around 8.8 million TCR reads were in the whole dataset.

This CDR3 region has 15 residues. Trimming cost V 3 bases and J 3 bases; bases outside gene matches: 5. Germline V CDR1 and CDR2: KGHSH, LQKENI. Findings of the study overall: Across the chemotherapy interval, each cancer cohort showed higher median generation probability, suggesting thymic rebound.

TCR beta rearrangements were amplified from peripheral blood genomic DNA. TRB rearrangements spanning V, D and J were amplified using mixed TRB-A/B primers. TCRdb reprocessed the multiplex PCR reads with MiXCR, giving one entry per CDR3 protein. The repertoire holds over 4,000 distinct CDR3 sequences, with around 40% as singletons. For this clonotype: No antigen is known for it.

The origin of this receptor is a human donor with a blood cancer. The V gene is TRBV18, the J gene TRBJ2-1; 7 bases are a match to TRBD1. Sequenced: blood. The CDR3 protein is CASSPPGTVYNEQFF. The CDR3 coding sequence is TGTGCCAGCTCACCCCCGGGGACAGTCTACAATGAGCAGTTCTTC. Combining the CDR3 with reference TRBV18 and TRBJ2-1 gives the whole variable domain NAGVMQNPRHLVRRRGQEARLRCSPMKGHSHVYWYRQLPEEGLKFMVYLQKENIIDESGMPKERFSAEFPKEGPSILRIQQVVRGDSAAYFCASSPPGTVYNEQFFGPGTRLTVL.